This T cell receptor beta chain appears in the sequencing data of a study of blood T cell repertoires in COVID-19. Clones were sequenced by immunoSEQ multiplex PCR, and TCRdb holds only the in-frame ones, with some missing. The profile covers 95,000 to 150,000 clones, with 80% to 90% appearing a single time and less than 5% taken by the ten largest. Input material: peripheral blood. The TCR was taken from a man aged 40-50 years with acute or convalescent COVID-19.

The CDR3 is CASRRTGGRDYGYTF. Here the CDR3 DNA reads TGTGCCAGCAGGCGGACAGGGGGCAGGGACTATGGCTACACCTTC. The V call is TRBV6-6, the J call TRBJ1-2, with 11 bases fitting TRBD1. There are 15 residues in the CDR3. V was clipped by 6 bases and J by 3 bases; unmatched bases: 6. Germline V gene data show CDR1 as MNHNY and CDR2 as SVGAGI (reference sequence).